One and the same sample provided the 27 T cell receptor beta chains below, sequenced in a study of regulatory T cells in long-lasting Graves disease. The TCR beta library used iRepertoire HTBI primers with Arm-PCR amplification of CDR3. In TCRdb, the multiplex PCR reads were re-called with MiXCR into one record per CDR3 protein. Of fewer than 550,000 distinct CDR3 sequences detected, about 16% appear once; the ten largest clones hold 25%. Noted time point: newly diagnosed GD, antithyroid drugs for less than 3 months. Making the TCR library involved RNA that had been extracted from PBMCs. These data are also associated with another study on T cells in Graves' hyperthyroidism and ophthalmopathy.

This material consisted of peripheral blood mononuclear cells (PBMCs), taken at new diagnosis, from a patient treated with antithyroid drugs. The receptors shown here come from a woman aged 35-60 years with Graves disease.

This clonotype has a handful of counts. The rearrangement joins TRBV3-1 to TRBJ1-2; D is unclear. The CDR3 runs 11 residues. Trimming pared 0 bases from V and 13 bases from J, leaving 9 bases between. Looked up from germline, CDR1 is LGHDT and CDR2 is YNNKEL (reference sequence). Here the CDR3 reads CASSQDWGLTF. The CDR3 nucleotides read TGTGCCAGCAGCCAAGACTGGGGTCTCACCTTC.

In this sample, this clonotype turned up many times. The J gene is TRBJ2-2, the V gene TRBV3-1; tentative D call: TRBD2 (5 bases). The germline CDR1 and CDR2 sequences are LGHDT and YNNKEL (reference sequence). The CDR3 loop spans 14 amino acids. With 4 bases removed from V and 3 bases from J, the gap between germline ends came to 9 bases. CDR3 amino acids: CASSPGLYTGELFF. The CDR3 DNA is TGTGCCAGCAGCCCCGGACTTTACACCGGGGAGCTGTTTTTT.

This clonotype was detected ten times or more. V is TRBV27 and J is TRBJ1-2, with 7 bases that match TRBD1. The V gene end was trimmed by 5 bases and the J gene end by 0 bases; junction bases not matched to a gene: 9. This CDR3 region has 16 residues. The germline CDR1 and CDR2 sequences are MNHEY and SMNVEV (reference sequence). CDR3: CASSRGTAESNYGYTF. The CDR3 nucleotides read TGTGCCAGCAGTAGAGGGACAGCTGAATCTAACTATGGCTACACCTTC.

This clonotype was seen only a few times. The chain combines TRBV18 with TRBJ2-1; maybe TRBD1 (5 bases). V was pared by 2 bases and J by 0 bases, with 11 bases between. The CDR3 covers 16 residues. Germline CDR1 and CDR2: KGHSH and LQKENI. CDR3 residues: CASSPLQVSSYNEQFF. The CDR3 DNA sequence: TGTGCCAGCTCACCATTACAGGTTAGCTCCTACAATGAGCAGTTCTTC. Full variable domain (rest looked up from reference TRBV18 and TRBJ2-1): NAGVMQNPRHLVRRRGQEARLRCSPMKGHSHVYWYRQLPEEGLKFMVYLQKENIIDESGMPKERFSAEFPKEGPSILRIQQVVRGDSAAYFCASSPLQVSSYNEQFFGPGTRLTVL.

At least ten counts were recorded for this clonotype. The chain uses TRBV6-2 or TRBV6-3 and TRBJ1-1; 9 nucleotides align to TRBD1. The CDR3 spans 17 residues. With 4 bases clipped from V and 0 bases from J, the junction kept 9 bases outside the gene matches. Germline V CDR1 and CDR2: MNHEY, SVGEGT. This chain's CDR3 is CASSFPGTGLVNTEAFF. For the CDR3, the DNA is TGTGCCAGCAGTTTCCCCGGGACAGGGCTAGTGAACACTGAAGCTTTCTTT.

This clonotype has ten or more counts. The DNA for the CDR3 is TGTGCCAGCACCACAGTAGCCCGGGCGCACGTCACTGAAGCTTTCTTT. This sequence encodes CASTTVARAHVTEAFF. The chain couples TRBV5-5 to TRBJ1-1; D is undetermined. The CDR3 is 16 residues long. The V end lost 6 bases, the J end lost 4 bases, and 22 bases lay between the germline ends. CDR1 and CDR2 from the germline V gene are SGHKS and YYEKEE (reference sequence).

This clonotype came up a few times. The chain has TRBV4-1 and TRBJ2-5; 9 bases match TRBD2. V trimming: 4 bases; J trimming: 0 bases; junction bases outside the gene matches: 6. Germline CDR1 reads MGHRA; CDR2 reads YSYEKL. The CDR3 runs to 16 residues. The CDR3 nucleotides read TGCGCCAGCAGCCTGAGATTAGCGGGGGACCAAGAGACCCAGTACTTC. This sequence encodes CASSLRLAGDQETQYF.

This clonotype was seen a few times. V usage is TRBV6-5 and J usage is TRBJ1-2; D remains unclear. In germline, CDR1 is MNHEY, CDR2 SVGAGI. The CDR3 is made up of 14 amino acids. V dropped 4 bases and J dropped 3 bases, with 12 bases sitting between them. The CDR3 coding sequence is TGTGCCAGCAGTTCCACCAACACCTACTATGGCTACACCTTC. Translating gives CASSSTNTYYGYTF.

The J gene is TRBJ1-2, the V gene TRBV11-2; D uncertain. Germline assignment: CDR1 SGHAT and CDR2 FQNNGV. The germline V and J ends were trimmed by 3 bases and 1 base, with 9 bases remaining between them. This CDR3 has 14 residues. The CDR3 DNA sequence: TGTGCCAGCAGCTTGCGCAGTGATAACTATGGCTACACCTTC. It encodes CASSLRSDNYGYTF.

This clonotype was found a few times. One base away lies a much larger clone, so this may be a sequencing read error. V and J are TRBV28 and TRBJ2-7; TRBD1 aligns across 9 bases. The CDR3 runs 15 residues. Germline lookup yields CDR1 MDHEN and CDR2 SYDVKM. CDR3 nucleotide sequence: TGTGCCAGCAGTCCCACAGGGGGCGAGAGCTACAAGCAGTACTTC. It is translated as CASSPTGGESYKQYF.

This clonotype was detected many times. V gene TRBV18 combines with J gene TRBJ1-6; D is ambiguous. This CDR3 contains 12 residues. V was pared by 2 bases and J by 10 bases, with 6 bases between. CDR1 KGHSH and CDR2 LQKENI come from the germline V gene. CDR3 amino acids: CASSPDQSPLHF. CDR3 bases: TGTGCCAGCTCACCAGATCAATCACCCCTCCACTTT.

About this clonotype: This could be a read error, since a much larger clone is one nucleotide away. V is TRBV27 and J is TRBJ2-1; 10 bases map to TRBD1. The germline V gene has CDR1 MNHEY and CDR2 SMNVEV (reference sequence). The CDR3 is 14 amino acids. The V gene end was trimmed by 5 bases and the J gene end by 9 bases; junction bases not matched to a gene: 7. CDR3 bases: TGTGCCAGCAGTAGCGGGACAGGGGCAAGTGAGCAGTTCTTC. It specifies CASSSGTGASEQFF.

This clonotype was detected many times. V usage is TRBV6-5 and J usage is TRBJ1-3; the match to TRBD1 covers 10 bases. Per germline, CDR1 MNHEY and CDR2 SVGAGI. The CDR3 totals 18 residues. V lost 2 bases and J lost 2; bases outside the gene matches: 9. CDR3 loop: CASSYRTGGLGPGNTIYF. Here the CDR3 DNA reads TGTGCCAGCAGTTACAGGACAGGGGGTTTAGGTCCTGGAAACACCATATATTTT.

This clonotype was counted a few times. The rearrangement links TRBV14 to TRBJ1-1; D might be TRBD1 (5 bases). The CDR3 covers 15 residues. V lost 3 bases and J 2 bases, leaving 13 bases between the germline ends. In germline, CDR1 is SGHDN, CDR2 FVKESK. CDR3 nucleotides: TGTGCCAGCAGCCAGGGCAGGGCGGGCAACACTGAAGCTTTCTTT. This encodes CASSQGRAGNTEAFF.

The table lists this clonotype with a few counts. The chain uses TRBV19 and TRBJ1-1; tentatively, D is TRBD1 (5 bases). Per germline, CDR1 LNHDA and CDR2 SQIVND (reference sequence). The CDR3 has 14 residues. The ends were cut back, 6 bases at V and 0 bases at J, with 11 bases in the middle. For the CDR3, the DNA is TGTGCCAGTAGCGTACGGGGGGTGAACACTGAAGCTTTCTTT. Protein product: CASSVRGVNTEAFF.

The chain uses TRBV19 and TRBJ1-5; no clear D. Trimming stripped 5 bases from V and 1 base from J, with 9 bases between. The CDR3 length is 14 residues. Per the germline V gene, CDR1 is LNHDA and CDR2 is SQIVND (reference sequence). CDR3 in amino acids: CASSLKRSNQPQHF. The CDR3, as DNA: TGTGCCAGTAGTTTGAAACGAAGCAATCAGCCCCAGCATTTT.

The V gene is TRBV5-1, the J gene TRBJ1-1, with a possible D match to TRBD1 (5 bases). The length of the CDR3 is 15 residues. The germline gives CDR1 SGHRS, CDR2 YFSETQ. V was clipped by 0 bases and J by 6 bases, with 15 bases between them. The CDR3 loop is CASSLALIQGSEAFF. As DNA, the CDR3 is TGCGCCAGCAGCTTGGCCCTAATCCAGGGCTCTGAAGCTTTCTTT.

This clonotype was counted between two and nine times. The gene calls are TRBV4-1 and TRBJ1-1; D uncertain. Per germline, CDR1 MGHRA and CDR2 YSYEKL. This CDR3 has 13 amino acids. V lost 0 bases and J 6 bases, leaving 8 bases between the germline ends. The CDR3 bases are TGCGCCAGCAGCCAAGATGTGTTCTCTGAAGCTTTCTTT. Amino acids: CASSQDVFSEAFF.

There are many counts of this clonotype. The CDR3 region is CASSQHILFPEPANTIYF. The CDR3 DNA is TGTGCCAGCAGCCAACACATCCTGTTCCCGGAACCGGCAAACACCATATATTTT. The chain links TRBV4-2 to TRBJ1-3; no reliable D call. Trimming removed 2 bases from V and 6 bases from J, with 23 bases in between. Germline lookup yields CDR1 LGHNA and CDR2 YNFKEQ. The CDR3 is 18 residues long.

This clonotype was picked up many times. The chain links TRBV24-1 to TRBJ1-2; a possible D gene is TRBD1 (5 bases). From germline, CDR1 is KGHDR and CDR2 SFDVKD. V lost 1 base to trimming and J lost 6 bases, with 11 bases between them. The CDR3 contains 14 residues. The CDR3, as DNA: TGTGCCACCAGTGATTTTGCAGGGACGGATGGCTACACCTTC. Its translation is CATSDFAGTDGYTF.

This clonotype turned up a few times. V gene TRBV20-1 combines with J gene TRBJ1-1; TRBD1 aligns across 8 bases. The trim removed 4 bases at V and 10 bases at J, leaving 17 bases unmatched. The CDR3 is 15 amino acids. Germline-derived CDR1 and CDR2 are DFQATT and SNEGSKA (reference sequence). Written as DNA, the CDR3 is TGCAGTGCTAAACCGGATGGGACAGGACCCAAGGGAGCTTTCTTT. This translates into CSAKPDGTGPKGAFF.

This clonotype was observed many times. The chain couples TRBV2 to TRBJ2-5, with D uncertain. The CDR3 has 11 residues. The germline CDR1 and CDR2 sequences are SNHLY and FYNNEI. V lost 9 bases to trimming and J lost 3 bases, with 8 bases between them. For the CDR3, the DNA is TGTGCCAGTGCGTCGGAAGAGACCCAGTACTTC. Translation: CASASEETQYF.

The rearrangement links TRBV3-1 to TRBJ2-1; 9 nucleotides line up with TRBD2. The trim removed 1 base at V and 5 bases at J, leaving 3 bases unmatched. The germline gives CDR1 LGHDT, CDR2 YNNKEL (reference sequence). The CDR3 loop spans 15 amino acids. The CDR3, as DNA: TGTGCCAGCAGCCAAGGACTAGCGGCCAACAATGAGCAGTTCTTC. It is translated as CASSQGLAANNEQFF.

As for this clonotype: A much more abundant neighbour one base away suggests this may be a read error. J is TRBJ1-2 and V is TRBV10-3, with a possible D match to TRBD1 (5 bases). The CDR3 runs 13 residues. CDR1 is ENHRY and CDR2 is SYGVKD in the germline V gene. Trimming removed 5 bases from V and 6 bases from J, with 13 bases in between. CDR3 in DNA: TGTGCCATCAGTTACACGGGGGTACATGGCTACACCTTC. Translated, it gives CAISYTGVHGYTF.

This clonotype occurred a few times. This chain links TRBV3-1 with TRBJ2-3, with 15 bases matching TRBD2. The J segment lost 4 bases and the V segment lost 2 bases, leaving 10 bases of the junction unmatched. Germline V gene data show CDR1 as LGHDT and CDR2 as YNNKEL (reference sequence). CDR3 size: 19 residues. This CDR3 reads CASSQQSGLAGGPSDTQYF. CDR3 coding DNA: TGTGCCAGCAGCCAACAGTCGGGACTAGCGGGGGGACCGTCAGATACGCAGTATTTT.

In its sample, this clonotype was seen many times. The rearrangement joins TRBV6-1 to TRBJ2-1; the D is unclear. Trimming removed 5 bases at V and 1 base at J, with 15 bases between. Germline V gene lookup returns CDR1 MNHNS and CDR2 SASEGT. This CDR3 region has 16 residues. CDR3 DNA sequence: TGTGCCAGCAGTCCCGCGCCAGGCGTGTCCTACAATGAGCAGTTCTTC. As protein: CASSPAPGVSYNEQFF.

This chain links TRBV6-5 with TRBJ2-3, with 13 bases lining up with TRBD2. The CDR3 totals 17 residues. CDR1 MNHEY and CDR2 SVGAGI come from the germline V gene. The trim removed 4 bases at V and 2 bases at J, leaving 6 bases unmatched. Here the CDR3 reads CASSSRLAGGPTDTQYF. In nucleotides, the CDR3 is TGTGCCAGCAGTTCCCGACTAGCGGGGGGCCCCACAGATACGCAGTATTTT.